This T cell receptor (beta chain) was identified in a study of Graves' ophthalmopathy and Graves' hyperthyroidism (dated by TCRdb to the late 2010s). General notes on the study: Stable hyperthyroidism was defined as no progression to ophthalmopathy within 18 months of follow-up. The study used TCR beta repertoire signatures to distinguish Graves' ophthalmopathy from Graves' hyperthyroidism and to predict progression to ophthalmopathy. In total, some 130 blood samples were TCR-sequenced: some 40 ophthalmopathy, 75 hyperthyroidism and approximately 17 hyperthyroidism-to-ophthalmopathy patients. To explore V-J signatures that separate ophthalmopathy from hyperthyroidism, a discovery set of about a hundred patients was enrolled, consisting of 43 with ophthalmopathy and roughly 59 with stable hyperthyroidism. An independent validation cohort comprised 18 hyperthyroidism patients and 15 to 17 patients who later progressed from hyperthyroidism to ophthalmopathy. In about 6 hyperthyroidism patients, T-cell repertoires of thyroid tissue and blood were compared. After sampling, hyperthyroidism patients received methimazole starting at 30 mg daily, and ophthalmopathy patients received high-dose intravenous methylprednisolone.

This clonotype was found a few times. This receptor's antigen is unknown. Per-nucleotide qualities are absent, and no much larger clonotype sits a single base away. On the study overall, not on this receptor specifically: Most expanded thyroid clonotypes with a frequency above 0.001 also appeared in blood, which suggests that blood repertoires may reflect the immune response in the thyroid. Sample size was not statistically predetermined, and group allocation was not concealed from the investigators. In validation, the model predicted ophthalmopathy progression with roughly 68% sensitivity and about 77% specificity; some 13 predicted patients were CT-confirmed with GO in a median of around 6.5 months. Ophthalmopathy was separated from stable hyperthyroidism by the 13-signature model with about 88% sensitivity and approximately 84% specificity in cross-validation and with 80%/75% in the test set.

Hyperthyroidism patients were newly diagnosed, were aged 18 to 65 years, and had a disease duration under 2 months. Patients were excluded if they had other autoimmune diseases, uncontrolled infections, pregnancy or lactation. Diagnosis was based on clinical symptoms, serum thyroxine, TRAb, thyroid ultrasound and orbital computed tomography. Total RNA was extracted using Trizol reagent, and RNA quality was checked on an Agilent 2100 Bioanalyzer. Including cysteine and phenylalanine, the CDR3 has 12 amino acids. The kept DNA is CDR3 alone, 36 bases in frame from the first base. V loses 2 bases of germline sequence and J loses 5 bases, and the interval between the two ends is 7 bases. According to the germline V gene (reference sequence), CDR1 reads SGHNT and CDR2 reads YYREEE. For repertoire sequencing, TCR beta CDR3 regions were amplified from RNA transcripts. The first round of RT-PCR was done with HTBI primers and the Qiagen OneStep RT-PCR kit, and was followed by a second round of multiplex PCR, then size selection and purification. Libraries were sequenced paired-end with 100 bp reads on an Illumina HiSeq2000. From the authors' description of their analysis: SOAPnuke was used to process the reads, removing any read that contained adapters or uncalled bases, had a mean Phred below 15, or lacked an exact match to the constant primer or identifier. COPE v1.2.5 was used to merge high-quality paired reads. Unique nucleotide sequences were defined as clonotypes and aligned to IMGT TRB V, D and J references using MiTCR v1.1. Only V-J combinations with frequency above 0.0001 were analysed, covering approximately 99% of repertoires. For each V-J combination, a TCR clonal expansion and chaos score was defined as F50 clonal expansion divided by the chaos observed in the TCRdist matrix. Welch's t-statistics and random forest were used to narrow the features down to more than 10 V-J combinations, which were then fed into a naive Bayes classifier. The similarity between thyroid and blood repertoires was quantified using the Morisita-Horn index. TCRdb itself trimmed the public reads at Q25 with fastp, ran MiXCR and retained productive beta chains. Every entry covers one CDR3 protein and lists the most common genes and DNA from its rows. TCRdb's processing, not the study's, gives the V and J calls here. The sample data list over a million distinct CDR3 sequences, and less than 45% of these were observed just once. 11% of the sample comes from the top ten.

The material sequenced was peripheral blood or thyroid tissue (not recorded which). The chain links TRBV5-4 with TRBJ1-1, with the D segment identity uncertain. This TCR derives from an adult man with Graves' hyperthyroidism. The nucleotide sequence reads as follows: TGTGCCAGCAGCTTCTCACAAACTGAAGCTTTCTTT. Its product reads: CASSFSQTEAFF.